This entry lists 30 T cell receptor beta chains sequenced from one sample in a study of blood T cell repertoires in COVID-19. Clones were read by immunoSEQ multiplex PCR, and TCRdb kept only the in-frame ones, dropping some. The table shows approximately 300,000 clones, with about 85% occurring only once. The specimen sequenced was PBMCs or T cells enriched from blood (not recorded which). These receptors were taken from a woman aged 30 to 39 who had recovered from COVID-19.

This sequence joins TRBV5-1 and TRBJ1-2, with 7 bases fitting TRBD1. The CDR3 runs to 14 residues. Germline CDR1 SGHRS, CDR2 YFSETQ. V shed 4 bases and J 4 bases; nucleotides not matched to a gene: 7. The CDR3 region has the DNA TGCGCCAGCAGCCAAACCGGGACAGCCTATGGCTACACCTTC. Translation gives CASSQTGTAYGYTF.

V gene TRBV6-5 combines with J gene TRBJ1-1; D is possibly TRBD1 (6 bases). Per germline, CDR1 MNHEY and CDR2 SVGAGI. The CDR3 runs 13 residues. Trimming removed 6 bases from V and 4 bases from J, with 12 bases in between. The CDR3 loop reads CASSYEGGTEAFF. The DNA for the CDR3 is TGTGCCAGCAGCTATGAAGGGGGCACTGAAGCTTTCTTT.

The CDR3 nucleotides are TGTGCCAGCAGCGTAGGAGCTCCGACTAACTATGGCTACACCTTC. Protein product: CASSVGAPTNYGYTF. V usage is TRBV9 and J usage is TRBJ1-2; D remains unclear. The V gene lost 0 bases and the J gene lost 0 bases, with 9 bases spanning the gap. The length of the CDR3 is 15 residues. Germline CDR1 and CDR2: SGDLS and YYNGEE.

The chain employs TRBV30 and TRBJ2-3; 8 bases match TRBD2. The CDR3 has 14 residues. The germline CDR1 and CDR2 sequences are GTSNPN and SVGIG (reference sequence). V shed 4 bases and J 5 bases; nucleotides not matched to a gene: 8. The CDR3 nucleotides are TGTGCCTGGAACGGGGGGGCAAAGGGAGATACGCAGTATTTT. Protein: CAWNGGAKGDTQYF.

The chain carries TRBV6-5 and TRBJ1-2; 9 bases align to TRBD1. Looked up from germline, CDR1 is MNHEY and CDR2 is SVGAGI. CDR3 length equals 16 residues. Trimming took 0 bases from V and 0 from J; bases not matched to a gene: 2. In DNA, the CDR3 is TGTGCCAGCAGTTACTCGACAGGGGGGGCTAACTATGGCTACACCTTC. It is translated as CASSYSTGGANYGYTF.

This clone showed up just a few times. The J gene is TRBJ2-5, the V gene TRBV6-1, with 9 positions matching TRBD2. The CDR3 extends over 19 amino acids. Germline V gene sequence: CDR1 MNHNS, CDR2 SASEGT. Trimming removed 3 bases from V and 4 bases from J; junction bases left unmatched: 18. The CDR3 DNA reads as TGTGCCAGCAGTGAGCAATACCCCTGGGCGGGGGGGCCCCTAGAGACCCAGTACTTC. Encoded protein: CASSEQYPWAGGPLETQYF.

The J gene is TRBJ1-6, the V gene TRBV7-9; a possible D gene is TRBD1 (6 bases). V was cut by 6 bases and J by 7 bases, with 13 bases left in between. The CDR3 runs 14 residues. The germline V gene has CDR1 SEHNR and CDR2 FQNEAQ (reference sequence). CDR3 in DNA: TGTGCCAGCAGTTTACAGGGTTCGAATTCACCCCTCCACTTT. It is translated as CASSLQGSNSPLHF.

This chain connects TRBV6-5 to TRBJ1-2; TRBD1 agrees at 9 bases. With V trimmed by 0 bases and J by 4 bases, 3 bases remained unmatched. Germline V gene sequence: CDR1 MNHEY, CDR2 SVGAGI. The CDR3 length is 15 residues. The CDR3 loop is CASSYSRDRVYGYTF. Here the CDR3 DNA reads TGTGCCAGCAGTTACTCTCGGGACAGGGTCTATGGCTACACCTTC.

The chain is built from TRBV18 and TRBJ1-2, with TRBD1 matching 7 bases. The junction had 2 bases not matched to a gene; V was cut back by 3 bases and J by 1 base. The CDR3 loop spans 14 amino acids. Germline assignment: CDR1 KGHSH and CDR2 LQKENI. CDR3 amino acids: CASSPTGDNYGYTF. In nucleotides, the CDR3 is TGTGCCAGCTCACCTACAGGGGATAACTATGGCTACACCTTC.

A single count supports this clone. The CDR3 bases are TGTGCCAGCAGTCTGAGTCATAGCAATCAGCCCCAGCATTTT. It specifies CASSLSHSNQPQHF. The chain links TRBV3-1 (or the pseudogene TRBV3-2) to TRBJ1-5; D gene unclear. This CDR3 is built from 14 residues. Germline V lookup: CDR1 LGHDT, CDR2 YNNKEL (reference sequence). Trimming removed 6 bases at V and 0 bases at J, with 9 bases between.

This sequence joins TRBV19 and TRBJ1-2; possible D gene TRBD1, 6 bases. Deletions cut 10 bases from V and 1 base from J, with 7 bases between. CDR1 and CDR2 from the germline V gene are LNHDA and SQIVND (reference sequence). The CDR3 contains 11 residues. CDR3 sequence reads: CATQGNYGYTF. CDR3 DNA: TGTGCCACACAGGGTAACTATGGCTACACCTTC.

The chain uses TRBV3-1 (or the pseudogene TRBV3-2) and TRBJ1-2; TRBD1 agrees at 9 bases. Germline CDR1 and CDR2: LGHDT and YNNKEL (reference sequence). V lost 5 bases and J lost 4; bases outside the gene matches: 8. CDR3 length: 15 residues. CDR3 DNA sequence: TGTGCCAGCAGCTCCAACAGGGGGCGCGGCTATGGCTACACCTTC. Protein: CASSSNRGRGYGYTF.

The chain couples TRBV7-8 to TRBJ1-1; D is uncertain. Germline loops: CDR1 SGHVS, CDR2 FQNEAQ. Trimming cost V 5 bases and J 11 bases, with 12 bases left between them. This CDR3 region has 11 residues. This chain's CDR3 is CASSLGPGAFF. The CDR3 DNA sequence: TGTGCCAGCAGCCTCGGACCGGGGGCTTTCTTT.

V is TRBV19 and J is TRBJ1-1; 12 bases agree with TRBD1. The V and J ends lost 3 bases and 2 bases, in that order; junction bases with no gene match: 7. Germline V CDR1 and CDR2: LNHDA, SQIVND (reference sequence). This CDR3 spans 17 amino acids. In DNA form, the CDR3 reads TGTGCCAGTAGTATGGGACAGGGGGCCAGGTTAAACACTGAAGCTTTCTTT. It codes for CASSMGQGARLNTEAFF.

The CDR3 is CASSPLTVNTEAFF. CDR3 bases: TGCGCCAGCAGCCCACTTACAGTGAACACTGAAGCTTTCTTT. This chain links TRBV4-1 with TRBJ1-1; D gene ambiguous. Trimming left V 4 bases short and J 0 bases short, with 9 bases between. The CDR3 covers 14 residues. CDR1 is MGHRA and CDR2 is YSYEKL in the germline V gene.

This clone has just one count. This chain joins TRBV10-1 and TRBJ2-7, with D possibly being TRBD1 (5 bases). This CDR3 region has 15 residues. Germline CDR1 WNHNN, CDR2 SYGVQD (reference sequence). Trimming took off 5 bases at V and 0 bases at J, with 14 bases between the two ends. DNA for the CDR3: TGCGCCAGCAGTAAGGGGCGGACAAGCTCCTACGAGCAGTACTTC. Protein sequence: CASSKGRTSSYEQYF.

This clone was found once. The V call is TRBV3-1 (or the pseudogene TRBV3-2), the J call TRBJ1-1, with TRBD1 identical over 8 bases. The CDR3 runs to 13 residues. Unmatched junction bases numbered 3, after V lost 2 bases and J lost 7 bases. Germline CDR1 reads LGHDT; CDR2 reads YNNKEL (reference sequence). CDR3 region: CASSQYRGDEAFF. The CDR3 DNA reads TGTGCCAGCAGCCAATACAGGGGGGATGAAGCTTTCTTT.

The genes are TRBV5-6 and TRBJ2-3; 7 positions agree with TRBD2. The junction had 16 bases not matched to a gene; V was cut back by 6 bases and J by 3 bases. Germline lookup yields CDR1 SGHDT and CDR2 YYEEEE. The CDR3 sequence is 17 residues long. CDR3 in amino acids: CASIHFRGGGGTDTQYF. The CDR3 bases are TGTGCCAGCATCCATTTCCGGGGCGGGGGAGGTACAGATACGCAGTATTTT.

The chain combines TRBV29-1 with TRBJ2-7; 8 bases align to TRBD2. The CDR3 runs 13 residues. Germline V gene sequence: CDR1 SQVTM, CDR2 ANQGSEA. V gave up 6 bases and J gave up 5 bases; unmatched junction bases: 9. The CDR3 sequence: CSVQRGGGNEQYF. The CDR3 coding sequence is TGCAGCGTCCAAAGAGGCGGGGGGAACGAGCAGTACTTC.

The CDR3 coding sequence is TGTGCCAGCAGCTTAGCTTCAGGGGGGCCCCATGAAGCTTTCTTT. Protein: CASSLASGGPHEAFF. This chain uses TRBV7-9 with TRBJ1-1, with 7 bases aligning to TRBD1. The CDR3 sequence is 15 residues long. Germline CDR1 SEHNR, CDR2 FQNEAQ (reference sequence). V gave up 0 bases and J gave up 7 bases; unmatched junction bases: 8.

This clone was counted a few times. CDR3 sequence: CAISISTANTEAFF. DNA of the CDR3: TGTGCCATCAGCATTTCGACAGCGAACACTGAAGCTTTCTTT. This chain joins TRBV10-3 and TRBJ1-1; a possible D gene is TRBD1 (5 bases). The V end was cut by 6 bases, the J end by 1 base, with 12 bases between. CDR3 length: 14 residues. Germline-derived CDR1 and CDR2 are ENHRY and SYGVKD.

The chain carries TRBV27 and TRBJ1-4, with D uncertain. The CDR3 has 14 residues. The V gene's germline CDR1 is MNHEY and CDR2 SMNVEV (reference sequence). V was cut by 2 bases and J by 7 bases, with 11 bases left in between. CDR3 sequence: CASSLLGPLEKLFF. The CDR3 coding sequence is TGTGCCAGCAGTTTACTAGGTCCCCTTGAAAAACTGTTTTTT.

The V call is TRBV10-3, the J call TRBJ2-7; D possibly corresponds to TRBD1 (5 bases). The length of the CDR3 is 14 residues. Per the germline V gene, CDR1 is ENHRY and CDR2 is SYGVKD. Trimming pared 9 bases from V and 0 bases from J, leaving 15 bases between. The CDR3 protein is CAMSRDSPSYEQYF. DNA of the CDR3: TGTGCCATGAGTCGAGACAGCCCCTCCTACGAGCAGTACTTC.

DNA for the CDR3: TGTGCCAGCAGCGTAGATTACGGGAGACAAGAGACCCAGTACTTC. Translation: CASSVDYGRQETQYF. The rearrangement uses TRBV9 and TRBJ2-5, with D maybe TRBD2 (6 bases). This CDR3 has 15 residues. The V gene's germline CDR1 is SGDLS and CDR2 YYNGEE. V dropped 0 bases and J dropped 2 bases, with 11 bases sitting between them.

The chain recombines TRBV10-2 with TRBJ2-2; 9 nucleotides align to TRBD1. V shed 8 bases, J shed 0 bases, and the junction held 4 bases outside the gene matches. The CDR3 consists of 15 residues. The germline gives CDR1 WSHSY, CDR2 SAAADI. The CDR3 sequence is CASRDRETNTGELFF. In DNA form, the CDR3 reads TGCGCCAGCCGGGACAGGGAAACGAACACCGGGGAGCTGTTTTTT.

The V and J genes are TRBV2 and TRBJ1-4, with 8 bases fitting TRBD1. Germline trimming cut 7 bases from V and 5 bases from J; bases unmatched to any gene: 6. The CDR3 is made up of 14 amino acids. CDR1 and CDR2 (germline): SNHLY, FYNNEI. CDR3 sequence (DNA): TGTGCCAGCACCCGGACAGGGCCAAATGAAAAACTGTTTTTT. Translated, it gives CASTRTGPNEKLFF. Full variable domain (rest looked up from reference TRBV2 and TRBJ1-4): EPEVTQTPSHQVTQMGQEVILRCVPISNHLYFYWYRQILGQKVEFLVSFYNNEISEKSEIFDDQFSVERPDGSNFTLKIRSTKLEDSAMYFCASTRTGPNEKLFFGSGTQLSVL.

V and J are TRBV27 and TRBJ1-4; 10 bases map to TRBD1. This CDR3 has 15 residues. Looked up from germline, CDR1 is MNHEY and CDR2 is SMNVEV (reference sequence). V shed 5 bases and J 7 bases; nucleotides not matched to a gene: 7. The CDR3 is CASSPQTGGSEKLFF. In DNA, the CDR3 is TGTGCCAGCAGTCCACAGACAGGGGGCAGTGAAAAACTGTTTTTT.

This clone is a singleton in its sample. This chain links TRBV11-2 with TRBJ2-2; D may be TRBD2 (5 bases). Germline V lookup: CDR1 SGHAT, CDR2 FQNNGV. Trimming cost V 7 bases and J 0 bases, with 15 bases left between them. The CDR3 sequence is 16 residues long. In nucleotides, the CDR3 is TGTGCCAGCACCCGAGGGCTTAGAGCGAACACCGGGGAGCTGTTTTTT. This sequence encodes CASTRGLRANTGELFF.

DNA of the CDR3: TGTGCCAGCAGCCCACGGGACAGGGAAGAGACCCAGTACTTC. Encoded protein: CASSPRDREETQYF. The rearrangement uses TRBV3-1 (or the pseudogene TRBV3-2) and TRBJ2-5, with 9 bases lining up with TRBD1. The CDR3 has 14 amino acids. V shed 4 bases and J 3 bases; nucleotides not matched to a gene: 3. Germline V gene lookup returns CDR1 LGHDT and CDR2 YNNKEL (reference sequence).

Regarding this clone: Within the sample, other DNA sequences also encode this same CDR3. CDR3: CASSLDRGEQYF. CDR3 DNA sequence: TGTGCCAGCAGCCTCGACAGGGGCGAGCAGTACTTC. The rearrangement uses TRBV7-8 and TRBJ2-7; 8 bases align to TRBD1. The CDR3 spans 12 residues. Germline-derived CDR1 and CDR2 are SGHVS and FQNEAQ. V gave up 5 bases and J gave up 6 bases; unmatched junction bases: 3.